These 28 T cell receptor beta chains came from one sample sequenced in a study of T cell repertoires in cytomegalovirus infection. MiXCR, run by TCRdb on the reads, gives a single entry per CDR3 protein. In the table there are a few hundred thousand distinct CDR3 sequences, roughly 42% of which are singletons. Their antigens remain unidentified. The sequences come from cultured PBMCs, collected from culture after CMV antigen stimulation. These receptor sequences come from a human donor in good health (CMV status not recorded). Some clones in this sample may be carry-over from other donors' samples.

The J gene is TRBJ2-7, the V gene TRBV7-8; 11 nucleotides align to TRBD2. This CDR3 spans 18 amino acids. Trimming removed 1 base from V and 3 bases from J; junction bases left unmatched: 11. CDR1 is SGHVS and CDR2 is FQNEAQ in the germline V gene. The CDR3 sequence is CASSLGGLAGGPLYEQYF. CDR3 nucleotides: TGTGCCAGCAGCTTAGGGGGGCTAGCGGGGGGTCCTCTCTACGAGCAGTACTTC.

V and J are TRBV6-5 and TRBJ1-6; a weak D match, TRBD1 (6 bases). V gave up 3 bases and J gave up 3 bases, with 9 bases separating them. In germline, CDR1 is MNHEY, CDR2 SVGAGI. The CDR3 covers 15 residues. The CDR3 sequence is CASSYDRFYNSPLHF. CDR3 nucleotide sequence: TGTGCCAGCAGTTATGACAGGTTCTATAATTCACCCCTCCACTTT.

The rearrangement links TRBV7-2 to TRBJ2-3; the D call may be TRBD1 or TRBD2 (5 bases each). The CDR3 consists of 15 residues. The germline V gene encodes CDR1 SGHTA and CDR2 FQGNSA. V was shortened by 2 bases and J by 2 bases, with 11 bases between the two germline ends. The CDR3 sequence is CASSLSPGPTDTQYF. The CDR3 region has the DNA TGTGCCAGCAGCTTAAGCCCGGGGCCCACAGATACGCAGTATTTT.

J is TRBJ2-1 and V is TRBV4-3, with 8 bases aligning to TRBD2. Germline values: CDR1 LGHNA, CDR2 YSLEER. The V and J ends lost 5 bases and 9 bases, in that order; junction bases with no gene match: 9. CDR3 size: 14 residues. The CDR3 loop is CASSYGGADTEQFF. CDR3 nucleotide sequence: TGCGCCAGCAGCTACGGGGGGGCGGACACTGAGCAGTTCTTC.

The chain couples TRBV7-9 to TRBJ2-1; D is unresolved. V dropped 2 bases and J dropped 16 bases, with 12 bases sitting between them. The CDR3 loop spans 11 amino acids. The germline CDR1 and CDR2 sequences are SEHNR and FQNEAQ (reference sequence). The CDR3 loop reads CASSLLVDSFF. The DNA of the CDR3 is TGTGCCAGCAGCTTACTCGTCGACTCCTTCTTC.

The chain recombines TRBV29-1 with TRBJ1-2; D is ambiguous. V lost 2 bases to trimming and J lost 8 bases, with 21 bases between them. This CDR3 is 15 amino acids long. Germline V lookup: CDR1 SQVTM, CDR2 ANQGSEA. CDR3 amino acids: CSVESFVASLRGYTF. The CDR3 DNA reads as TGCAGCGTTGAAAGTTTTGTGGCCTCCCTCCGGGGCTACACCTTC.

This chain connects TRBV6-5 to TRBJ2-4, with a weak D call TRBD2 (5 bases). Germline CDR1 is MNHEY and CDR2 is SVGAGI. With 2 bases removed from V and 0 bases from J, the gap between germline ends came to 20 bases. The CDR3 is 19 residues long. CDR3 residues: CASSYRAGVGVLAKNIQYF. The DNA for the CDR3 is TGTGCCAGCAGTTACCGGGCAGGCGTGGGAGTACTAGCCAAAAACATTCAGTACTTC.

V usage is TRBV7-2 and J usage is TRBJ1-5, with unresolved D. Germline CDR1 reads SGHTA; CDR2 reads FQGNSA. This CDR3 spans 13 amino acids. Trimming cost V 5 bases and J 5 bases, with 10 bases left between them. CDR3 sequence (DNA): TGTGCCAGCAGCCGCCTAAGGGATCAGCCCCAGCATTTT. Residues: CASSRLRDQPQHF.

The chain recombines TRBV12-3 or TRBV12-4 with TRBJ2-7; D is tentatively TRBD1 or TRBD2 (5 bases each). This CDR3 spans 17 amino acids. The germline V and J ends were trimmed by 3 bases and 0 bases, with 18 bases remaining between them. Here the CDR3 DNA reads TGTGCCAGCAGTTTGGAATCTATTTGGGGGACCTCCTACGAGCAGTACTTC. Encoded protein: CASSLESIWGTSYEQYF.

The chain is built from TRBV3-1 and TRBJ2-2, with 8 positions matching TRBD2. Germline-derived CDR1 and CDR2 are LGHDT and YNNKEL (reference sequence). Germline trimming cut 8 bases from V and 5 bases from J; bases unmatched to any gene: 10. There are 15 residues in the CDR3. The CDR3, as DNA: TGTGCCAGCGCGGGAGGCCCTAAGGGGACCGGGGAGCTGTTTTTT. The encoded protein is CASAGGPKGTGELFF.

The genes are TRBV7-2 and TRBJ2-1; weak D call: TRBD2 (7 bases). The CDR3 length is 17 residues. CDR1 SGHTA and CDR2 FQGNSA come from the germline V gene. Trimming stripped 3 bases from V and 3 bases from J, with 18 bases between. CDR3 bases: TGTGCCAGCAGCTTTACTTCCCGGCGGGGGCTCTACAATGAGCAGTTCTTC. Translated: CASSFTSRRGLYNEQFF.

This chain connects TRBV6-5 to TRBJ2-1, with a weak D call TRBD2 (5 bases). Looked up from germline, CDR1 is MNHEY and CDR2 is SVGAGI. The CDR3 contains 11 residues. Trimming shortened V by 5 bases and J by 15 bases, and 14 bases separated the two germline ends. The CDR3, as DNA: TGTGCCAGCAGTCCAGGTATGGAGGTGTTCTTC. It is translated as CASSPGMEVFF.

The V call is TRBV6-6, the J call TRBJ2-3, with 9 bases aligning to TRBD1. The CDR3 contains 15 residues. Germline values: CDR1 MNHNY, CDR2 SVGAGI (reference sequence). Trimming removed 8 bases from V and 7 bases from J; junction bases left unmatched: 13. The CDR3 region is CASLPRGQGGNTQYF. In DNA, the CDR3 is TGTGCCAGCTTACCGCGGGGACAGGGTGGGAATACGCAGTATTTT.

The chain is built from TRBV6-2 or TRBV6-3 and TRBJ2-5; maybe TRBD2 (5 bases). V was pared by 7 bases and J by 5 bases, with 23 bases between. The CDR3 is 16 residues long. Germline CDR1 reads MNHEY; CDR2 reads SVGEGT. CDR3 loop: CASTKPGGIGGETQYF. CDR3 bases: TGTGCCAGCACGAAACCCGGTGGGATAGGCGGGGAGACCCAGTACTTC.

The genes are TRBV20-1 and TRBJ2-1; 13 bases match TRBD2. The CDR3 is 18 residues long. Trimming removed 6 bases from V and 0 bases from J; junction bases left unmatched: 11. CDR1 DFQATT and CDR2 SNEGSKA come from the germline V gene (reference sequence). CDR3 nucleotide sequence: TGCAGTGCCATAGCGGGACTAGCGGGGCGGAGCTCCTACAATGAGCAGTTCTTC. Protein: CSAIAGLAGRSSYNEQFF.

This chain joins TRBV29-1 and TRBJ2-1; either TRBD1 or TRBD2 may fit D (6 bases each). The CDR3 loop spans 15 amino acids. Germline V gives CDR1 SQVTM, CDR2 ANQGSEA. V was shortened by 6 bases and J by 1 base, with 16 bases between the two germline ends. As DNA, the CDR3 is TGCAGCGTCCCAGCCAGAGGGGGGTCCTACAATGAGCAGTTCTTC. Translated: CSVPARGGSYNEQFF.

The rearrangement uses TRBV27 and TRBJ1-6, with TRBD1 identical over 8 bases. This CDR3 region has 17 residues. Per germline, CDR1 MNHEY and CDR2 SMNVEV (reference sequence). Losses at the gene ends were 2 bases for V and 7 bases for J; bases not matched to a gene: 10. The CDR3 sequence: CASSLMRQGASNSPLHF. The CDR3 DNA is TGTGCCAGCAGTTTAATGAGGCAGGGGGCTTCGAATTCACCCCTCCACTTT.

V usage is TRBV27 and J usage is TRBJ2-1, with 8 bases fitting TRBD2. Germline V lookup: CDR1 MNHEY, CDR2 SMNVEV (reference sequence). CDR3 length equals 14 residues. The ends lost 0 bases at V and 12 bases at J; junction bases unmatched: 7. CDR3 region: CASSLSSGASGQFF. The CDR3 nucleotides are TGTGCCAGCAGTTTATCTAGCGGGGCCTCGGGGCAGTTCTTC.

This CDR3 reads CASSKREAIGTEAFF. The DNA of the CDR3 is TGTGCCAGCAGTAAACGGGAGGCTATAGGCACTGAAGCTTTCTTT. The chain carries TRBV14 and TRBJ1-1, with D hard to call. Germline values: CDR1 SGHDN, CDR2 FVKESK. The CDR3 totals 15 residues. Trimming left V 6 bases short and J 4 bases short, with 18 bases between.

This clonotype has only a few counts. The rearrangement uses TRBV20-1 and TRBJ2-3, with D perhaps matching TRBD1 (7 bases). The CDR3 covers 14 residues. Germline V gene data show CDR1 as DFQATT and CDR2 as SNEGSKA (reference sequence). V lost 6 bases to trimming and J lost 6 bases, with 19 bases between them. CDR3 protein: CSAKRRGQWDTQYF. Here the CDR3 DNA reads TGCAGTGCCAAGAGGAGGGGGCAGTGGGATACGCAGTATTTT.

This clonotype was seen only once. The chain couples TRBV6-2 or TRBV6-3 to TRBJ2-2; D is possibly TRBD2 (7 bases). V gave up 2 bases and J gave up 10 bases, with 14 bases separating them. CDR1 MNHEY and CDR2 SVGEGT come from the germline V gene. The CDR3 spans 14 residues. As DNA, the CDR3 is TGTGCCAGCAGTTACGGACAGCGGGACGTGGAGCTGTTTTTT. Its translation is CASSYGQRDVELFF.

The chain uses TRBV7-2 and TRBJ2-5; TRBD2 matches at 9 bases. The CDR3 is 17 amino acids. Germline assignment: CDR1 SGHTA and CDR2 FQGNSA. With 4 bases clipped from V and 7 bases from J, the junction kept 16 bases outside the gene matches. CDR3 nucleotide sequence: TGTGCCAGCAGCTCAACCAGTTCGCGGGAGGGCCGGGGGACCCAGTACTTC. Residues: CASSSTSSREGRGTQYF.

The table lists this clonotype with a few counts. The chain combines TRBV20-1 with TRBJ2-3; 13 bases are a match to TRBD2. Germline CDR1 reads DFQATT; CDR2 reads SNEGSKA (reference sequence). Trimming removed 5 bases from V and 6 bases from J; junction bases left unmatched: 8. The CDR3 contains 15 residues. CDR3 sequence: CSAVTSGGAGDTQYF. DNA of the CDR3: TGCAGTGCTGTTACTAGCGGGGGGGCCGGGGATACGCAGTATTTT.

CDR3 residues: CASRDRAQRSGELFF. In DNA, the CDR3 is TGTGCCAGCCGGGACCGCGCTCAACGGTCCGGGGAGCTGTTTTTT. This chain uses TRBV27 with TRBJ2-2; TRBD1 or TRBD2 may be the D gene (5 bases each). The CDR3 spans 15 residues. Germline CDR1 and CDR2: MNHEY and SMNVEV (reference sequence). V lost 8 bases to trimming and J lost 6 bases, with 19 bases between them.

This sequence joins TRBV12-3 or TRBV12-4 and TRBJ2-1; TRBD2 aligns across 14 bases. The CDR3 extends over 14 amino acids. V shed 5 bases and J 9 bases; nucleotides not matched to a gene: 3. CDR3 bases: TGTGCCAGCAGTGAGGGACTAGCGGGAGTTGAGCAGTTCTTC. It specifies CASSEGLAGVEQFF.

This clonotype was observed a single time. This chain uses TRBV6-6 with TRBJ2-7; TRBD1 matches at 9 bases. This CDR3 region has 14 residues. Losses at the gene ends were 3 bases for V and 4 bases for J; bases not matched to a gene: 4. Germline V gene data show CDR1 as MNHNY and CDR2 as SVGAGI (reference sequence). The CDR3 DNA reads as TGTGCCAGCAGTTATGGGACAGGGCTGTACGAGCAGTACTTC. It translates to CASSYGTGLYEQYF.

The CDR3 here is CASSSDRGGNEQYF. The CDR3 DNA is TGTGCCAGCAGCTCCGACCGGGGGGGCAACGAGCAGTACTTC. The chain is built from TRBV7-2 and TRBJ2-7, with 8 positions matching TRBD2. After removal of 4 bases from V and 5 bases from J, the junction contained 7 bases not matched to a gene. This CDR3 spans 14 amino acids. Germline V lookup: CDR1 SGHTA, CDR2 FQGNSA.

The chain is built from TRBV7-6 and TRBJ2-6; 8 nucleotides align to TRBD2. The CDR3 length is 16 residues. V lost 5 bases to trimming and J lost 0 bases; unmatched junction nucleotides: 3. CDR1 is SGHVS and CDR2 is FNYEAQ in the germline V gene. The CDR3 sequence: CASSNGRASGANVLTF. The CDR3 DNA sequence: TGTGCCAGCAGCAACGGGAGGGCCTCTGGGGCCAACGTCCTGACTTTC.